The clone carrying this T cell receptor (beta chain) appeared many times. The sample comes from a study of T-cell reconstitution after alpha-beta-depleted transplantation in children. The germline V and J ends were trimmed by 2 bases and 4 bases, with 9 bases remaining between them. The CDR3 consists of 14 residues. Germline assignment: CDR1 MNHEY and CDR2 SVGAGI. It was with unique molecular identifiers that the TCRbeta library was prepared. From the PCR reads, TCRdb called clonotypes with MiXCR, one entry per CDR3 protein. The repertoire holds about 610,000 distinct CDR3 sequences, roughly a tenth seen once, with 4% to 5% in the top ten.

The material was PBMCs from the stem cell graft donor, obtained from the stem cell graft. This TCR was sampled from a human donor who donated a stem cell graft to a child with acute myeloid leukemia. V is TRBV6-5 and J is TRBJ2-1; D is possibly TRBD2 (6 bases). The CDR3 region has the DNA TGTGCCAGCAGTTACACTAGCCTGTACAATGAGCAGTTCTTC. This gives the protein CASSYTSLYNEQFF.